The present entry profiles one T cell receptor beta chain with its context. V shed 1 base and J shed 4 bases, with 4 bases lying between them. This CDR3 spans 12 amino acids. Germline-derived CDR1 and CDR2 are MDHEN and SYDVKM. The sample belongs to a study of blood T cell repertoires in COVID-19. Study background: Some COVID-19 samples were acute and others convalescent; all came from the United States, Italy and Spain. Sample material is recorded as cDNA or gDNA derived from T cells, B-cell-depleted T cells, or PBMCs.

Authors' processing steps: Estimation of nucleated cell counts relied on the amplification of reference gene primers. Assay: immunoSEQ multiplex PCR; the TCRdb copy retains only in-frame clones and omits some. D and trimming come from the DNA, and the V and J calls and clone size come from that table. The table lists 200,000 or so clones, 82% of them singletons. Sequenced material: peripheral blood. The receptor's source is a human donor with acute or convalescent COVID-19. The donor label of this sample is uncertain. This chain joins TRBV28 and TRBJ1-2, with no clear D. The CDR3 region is CASSLSVYGYTF. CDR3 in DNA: TGTGCCAGCAGTTTATCGGTCTATGGCTACACCTTC.